A single sample gave rise to the 29 T cell receptor beta chains below, sequenced in a study of blood T cells in healthy people across ages. A J-beta primer mix and a sample-barcoded 5' primer were used in a second PCR of roughly 7 to 12 cycles. TCRdb used MiXCR to reprocess the 5' RACE reads, holding one entry per CDR3 protein. The sample has some 880,000 distinct CDR3 sequences; 36% are singletons. The sequenced sample was blood. The receptors here all came from a man in his late teens or twenties in good health.

The V call is TRBV25-1, the J call TRBJ1-4; tentatively, D is TRBD1 (6 bases). Germline CDR1 is MGHDK and CDR2 is SYGVNS. The CDR3 extends over 15 amino acids. V gave up 3 bases and J gave up 0 bases, with 8 bases separating them. The CDR3 region has the DNA TGTGCCAGCAGTGACAGGGGACCAACTAATGAAAAACTGTTTTTT. Translation gives CASSDRGPTNEKLFF.

The V call is TRBV7-9, the J call TRBJ2-7, with 10 bases aligning to TRBD1. Looked up from germline, CDR1 is SEHNR and CDR2 is FQNEAQ (reference sequence). The CDR3 has 13 amino acids. Germline trimming cut 7 bases from V and 7 bases from J; bases unmatched to any gene: 7. CDR3 sequence reads: CASTRQGADEQYF. DNA of the CDR3: TGTGCCAGCACCCGACAGGGGGCTGATGAGCAGTACTTC.

This clonotype appeared once. The genes are TRBV16 and TRBJ2-5; no clear D gene. This CDR3 has 13 residues. The V end lost 6 bases, the J end lost 3 bases, and 11 bases lay between the germline ends. CDR1 KGHSY and CDR2 FQNENV come from the germline V gene. This CDR3 reads CASRPGREETQYF. The DNA of the CDR3 is TGTGCCAGCAGACCCGGAAGGGAAGAGACCCAGTACTTC.

Comments on this clonotype: One base away lies a much larger clone, so this may be a sequencing read error. This chain joins TRBV5-5 and TRBJ2-7; 10 nucleotides agree with TRBD1. CDR3 length: 15 residues. Germline CDR1 SGHKS, CDR2 YYEKEE (reference sequence). CDR3 in DNA: TGTGCCAGCAGCTTGTACGACAGGGGGCTACACGAGCGGTACTTC. This codes for CASSLYDRGLHERYF. Full variable domain (outside the CDR3, taken from reference TRBV5-5 and TRBJ2-7): DAGVTQSPTHLIKTRGQQVTLRCSPISGHKSVSWYQQVLGQGPQFIFQYYEKEERGRGNFPDRFSARQFPNYSSELNVNALLLGDSALYLCASSLYDRGLHERYFGPGTRLTVT.

This sequence joins TRBV10-3 and TRBJ2-1; D possibly corresponds to TRBD1 (8 bases). Germline assignment: CDR1 ENHRY and CDR2 SYGVKD. The germline V and J ends were trimmed by 4 bases and 10 bases, with 29 bases remaining between them. The CDR3 runs 18 residues. CDR3 amino acids: CAISGDTGGDPWTVEQFF. The DNA of the CDR3 is TGTGCCATCAGTGGGGATACAGGGGGGGACCCATGGACGGTGGAGCAGTTCTTC.

Turning to this clonotype: An end of the junction differs from the germline gene, which may be a read error. This sequence joins TRBV9 and TRBJ2-1; tentative D call: TRBD1 (6 bases). The CDR3 extends over 14 amino acids. The V gene's germline CDR1 is SGDLS and CDR2 YYNGEE. The CDR3 coding sequence is TGTGCCAGCAACGTAGGGGGAAAGTTCAATGAGCAGTTCTTC. Translation: CASNVGGKFNEQFF.

The chain joins TRBV7-2 to TRBJ1-5; 8 nucleotides agree with TRBD1. This CDR3 has 17 residues. V shed 1 base, J shed 6 bases, and the junction held 11 bases outside the gene matches. Germline assignment: CDR1 SGHTA and CDR2 FQGNSA. CDR3 loop: CASSLDVRQGQSQPQHF. As DNA, the CDR3 is TGTGCCAGCAGCTTAGACGTTAGACAGGGGCAGTCTCAGCCCCAGCATTTT.

As concerns this clonotype: One base away lies a much larger clone, so this may be a sequencing read error. The chain is built from TRBV5-1 and TRBJ2-7, with 7 nucleotides matching TRBD1. CDR3 length equals 15 residues. V shed 0 bases, J shed 7 bases, and the junction held 10 bases outside the gene matches. Germline V gene data show CDR1 as SGHRS and CDR2 as YFSETQ. The CDR3 DNA follows: TGCGCCAGCAGCTTGGTCTTCGATTCAGGGGGAGAGCAGTACTTC. This gives the protein CASSLVFDSGGEQYF. Variable domain in full (rest from reference TRBV5-1 and TRBJ2-7): KAGVTQTPRYLIKTRGQQVTLSCSPISGHRSVSWYQQTPGQGLQFLFEYFSETQRNKGNFPGRFSGRQFSNSRSEMNVSTLELGDSALYLCASSLVFDSGGEQYFGPGTRLTVT.

Comments on this clonotype: An end of the junction differs from the germline gene, which may be a read error. V and J are TRBV20-1 and TRBJ2-3; 10 bases line up with TRBD2. The CDR3 is 15 residues long. Germline lookup yields CDR1 DFQATT and CDR2 SNEGSKA (reference sequence). The CDR3, as DNA: TGCAGTGCTAAAAGCGGGGGGGCAGGGGCAGAGACGCAGTATTTT. Residues: CSAKSGGAGAETQYF.

This chain links TRBV29-1 with TRBJ2-5, with D possibly called TRBD1 or TRBD2 (6 bases each). Germline V lookup: CDR1 SQVTM, CDR2 ANQGSEA. The CDR3 runs 13 residues. V was pared by 5 bases and J by 7 bases, with 17 bases between. The DNA of the CDR3 is TGCAGCGTTAAGATCGACAGGCGGGGGACCCAGTACTTC. This encodes CSVKIDRRGTQYF.

The genes are TRBV2 and TRBJ2-5; a possible D gene is TRBD2 (6 bases). There are 17 residues in the CDR3. Germline CDR1 SNHLY, CDR2 FYNNEI. The V end lost 8 bases, the J end lost 0 bases, and 22 bases lay between the germline ends. CDR3 bases: TGTGCCAGCTTCCTCCGCATTGGAGGGGTCTACCAAGAGACCCAGTACTTC. It is translated as CASFLRIGGVYQETQYF.

The table lists this clonotype with a count of one. The rearrangement links TRBV12-3 or TRBV12-4 to TRBJ1-5, with D maybe TRBD1 (5 bases). V lost 5 bases to trimming and J lost 9 bases, with 17 bases between them. The CDR3 extends over 14 amino acids. This CDR3 is CASSPDGGSGPQHF. The CDR3 bases are TGTGCCAGCAGTCCGGACGGGGGGAGCGGGCCCCAGCATTTT.

This clonotype was seen more than once but under ten times. CDR3 sequence reads: CSAQRGSGIQETQYF. In DNA form, the CDR3 reads TGCAGTGCCCAGAGGGGCTCCGGGATCCAAGAGACCCAGTACTTC. The rearrangement joins TRBV20-1 to TRBJ2-5; D may be TRBD1 or TRBD2 (5 bases each). V dropped 6 bases and J dropped 1 base, with 18 bases sitting between them. The CDR3 is 15 amino acids. Germline V CDR1 and CDR2: DFQATT, SNEGSKA (reference sequence).

The sample holds a few counts of this clonotype. The chain combines TRBV20-1 with TRBJ2-5; 7 nucleotides line up with TRBD2. Germline V gives CDR1 DFQATT, CDR2 SNEGSKA (reference sequence). The CDR3 sequence is 15 residues long. Germline trimming cut 5 bases from V and 3 bases from J; bases unmatched to any gene: 12. Written as DNA, the CDR3 is TGCAGTGCTGCCCGGTCTTCTGGGAGGGAAGAGACCCAGTACTTC. Residues: CSAARSSGREETQYF.

The chain recombines TRBV7-2 with TRBJ1-1; the match to TRBD1 covers 9 bases. The CDR3 covers 15 residues. The trim removed 5 bases at V and 6 bases at J, leaving 10 bases unmatched. CDR1 SGHTA and CDR2 FQGNSA come from the germline V gene. As DNA, the CDR3 is TGTGCCAGCAGCCCAGGGACAGGGTATCAATCTGAAGCTTTCTTT. It codes for CASSPGTGYQSEAFF.

This clonotype was observed a few times. The V and J genes are TRBV27 and TRBJ2-6; TRBD1 or TRBD2 may be the D gene (5 bases each). V dropped 0 bases and J dropped 0 bases, with 9 bases sitting between them. The CDR3 has 17 residues. Germline V gene data show CDR1 as MNHEY and CDR2 as SMNVEV (reference sequence). The CDR3 loop is CASSLSYGTSGANVLTF. The CDR3 DNA follows: TGTGCCAGCAGTTTATCGTACGGGACCTCTGGGGCCAACGTCCTGACTTTC.

This clonotype was detected only once. The chain employs TRBV29-1 and TRBJ1-1; 7 nucleotides align to TRBD1. Germline V gene sequence: CDR1 SQVTM, CDR2 ANQGSEA. The CDR3 contains 13 residues. J was trimmed by 4 bases and V by 6 bases; bases with no gene match: 8. The CDR3 sequence is CSVATQGGTEAFF. CDR3 nucleotide sequence: TGCAGCGTCGCAACCCAGGGGGGCACTGAAGCTTTCTTT.

The chain uses TRBV5-5 and TRBJ2-1; D is ambiguous. Per germline, CDR1 SGHKS and CDR2 YYEKEE (reference sequence). With 0 bases removed from V and 9 bases from J, the gap between germline ends came to 16 bases. The CDR3 covers 15 residues. CDR3 bases: TGTGCCAGCAGCTTGGCCGGGCTGGGGAACGGTGAGCAGTTCTTC. Its protein is CASSLAGLGNGEQFF. The full variable domain, in which reference TRBV5-5 and TRBJ2-1 provide the parts outside the CDR3, is DAGVTQSPTHLIKTRGQQVTLRCSPISGHKSVSWYQQVLGQGPQFIFQYYEKEERGRGNFPDRFSARQFPNYSSELNVNALLLGDSALYLCASSLAGLGNGEQFFGPGTRLTVL.

The table lists this clonotype with many counts. The chain is built from TRBV6-5 and TRBJ2-7; possibly TRBD1 for D (5 bases). This CDR3 comprises 14 residues. The germline V gene encodes CDR1 MNHEY and CDR2 SVGAGI. The V end was cut by 5 bases, the J end by 4 bases, with 15 bases between. CDR3 in amino acids: CASSPSGQNYEQYF. The DNA of the CDR3 is TGTGCCAGCAGTCCCTCCGGACAAAATTACGAGCAGTACTTC.

Only a few counts were recorded for this clonotype. A read error is possible here, since a much larger clone lies one base away. The V and J genes are TRBV7-2 and TRBJ2-1; the D gene is possibly TRBD2 (5 bases). Germline lookup yields CDR1 SGHTA and CDR2 FQGNSA. This CDR3 is 14 amino acids long. CDR3 sequence (DNA): TGTGCCAGCGGCTTTAGCGTTGGCGACAATGAGCAGTTCTTC. Amino acid sequence: CASGFSVGDNEQFF.

This chain links TRBV5-5 with TRBJ2-3; 8 bases map to TRBD1. Germline assignment: CDR1 SGHKS and CDR2 YYEKEE (reference sequence). The length of the CDR3 is 18 residues. After removal of 2 bases from V and 0 bases from J, the junction contained 11 bases not matched to a gene. CDR3 protein: CASSFGGQDDPSTDTQYF. The CDR3 DNA is TGTGCCAGCAGCTTTGGGGGACAGGACGATCCTAGCACAGATACGCAGTATTTT.

This clonotype was picked up many times. The chain combines TRBV12-3 or TRBV12-4 with TRBJ2-1, with 13 bases aligning to TRBD2. This CDR3 contains 15 residues. Unmatched junction bases numbered 7, after V lost 4 bases and J lost 10 bases. CDR3 DNA: TGTGCCAGCAGTTCTACTAGCGGGGGGGCCCTGGAGCAGTTCTTC. This gives the protein CASSSTSGGALEQFF.

In this sample, this clonotype turned up once. The chain has TRBV3-1 and TRBJ2-7, with 7 bases matching TRBD2. The end of the DNA is better explained by TRBJ2-5, so the J call may be wrong. Looked up from germline, CDR1 is LGHDT and CDR2 is YNNKEL (reference sequence). The CDR3 covers 15 residues. The CDR3 DNA reads TGTGCCAGCAGCCAAGATTTTGAGCGGGGAAAGACCCAGTACTTC. Its translation is CASSQDFERGKTQYF.

The chain couples TRBV3-1 to TRBJ2-3; TRBD2 aligns across 8 bases. V dropped 8 bases and J dropped 1; count of bases not matched to a gene: 8. This CDR3 has 15 amino acids. The germline CDR1 and CDR2 sequences are LGHDT and YNNKEL (reference sequence). The chain's CDR3 is CASDKNSGGTDTQYF. The CDR3 nucleotides are TGTGCCAGCGATAAGAATAGCGGGGGCACAGATACGCAGTATTTT.

The CDR3 region is CASSRGRFNYGYTF. DNA of the CDR3: TGTGCCAGCAGCCGGGGACGGTTTAACTATGGCTACACCTTC. V usage is TRBV13 and J usage is TRBJ1-2; weak D call: TRBD1 (5 bases). In germline, CDR1 is PRHDT, CDR2 FYEKMQ (reference sequence). V lost 5 bases and J lost 1, with 11 bases in between. The CDR3 has 14 residues.

This clonotype was counted ten times or more. The chain recombines TRBV6-2 or TRBV6-3 with TRBJ2-7; the D gene is possibly TRBD2 (5 bases). This CDR3 contains 19 residues. Per the germline V gene, CDR1 is MNHEY and CDR2 is SVGEGT. The V end lost 2 bases, the J end lost 2 bases, and 25 bases lay between the germline ends. The CDR3 region has the DNA TGTGCCAGCAGTTACGATAGACGGCAGGAGGTTAGGTGGACCTACGAGCAGTACTTC. Amino acids: CASSYDRRQEVRWTYEQYF.

DNA of the CDR3: TGTGCCAACTACTCCACCGGACGGGATAGCAATCAGCCCCAGCATTTT. Encoded protein: CANYSTGRDSNQPQHF. The chain uses TRBV7-3 and TRBJ1-5; D not certain. Germline values: CDR1 SGHTA, CDR2 FQGTGA. The V end lost 10 bases, the J end lost 0 bases, and 19 bases lay between the germline ends. The CDR3 has 16 residues.

In regard to this clonotype: A much larger clone lies one base from this, so it may be a read error. V gene TRBV4-3 combines with J gene TRBJ2-7; no reliable D call. The CDR3 is made up of 15 amino acids. In germline, CDR1 is LGHNA, CDR2 YSLEER. Here the CDR3 DNA reads TGCGCCGGCAGCCAAGGCTGGACGGAAACCTACGAGCAGTACTTC. Its protein is CAGSQGWTETYEQYF.

This clonotype was picked up a small number of times. The chain carries TRBV20-1 and TRBJ2-1, with 8 bases fitting TRBD2. Trimming cost V 6 bases and J 2 bases; bases outside gene matches: 9. The CDR3 sequence is 15 residues long. CDR1 is DFQATT and CDR2 is SNEGSKA in the germline V gene (reference sequence). CDR3 sequence reads: CSALSRLAPYNEQFF. CDR3 coding DNA: TGCAGTGCCCTATCCAGACTAGCGCCCTACAATGAGCAGTTCTTC.